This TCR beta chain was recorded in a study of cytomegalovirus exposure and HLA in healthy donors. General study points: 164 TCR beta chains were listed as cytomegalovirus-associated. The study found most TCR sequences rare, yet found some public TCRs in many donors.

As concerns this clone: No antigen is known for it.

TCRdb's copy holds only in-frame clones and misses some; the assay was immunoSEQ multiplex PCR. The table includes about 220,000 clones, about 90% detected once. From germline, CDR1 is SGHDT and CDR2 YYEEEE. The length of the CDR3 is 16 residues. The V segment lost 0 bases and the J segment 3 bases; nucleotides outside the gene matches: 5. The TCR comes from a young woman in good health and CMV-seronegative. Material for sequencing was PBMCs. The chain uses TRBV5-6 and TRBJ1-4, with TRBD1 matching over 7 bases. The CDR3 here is CASSLEGGAPNEKLFF. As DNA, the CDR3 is TGTGCCAGCAGCTTGGAAGGGGGCGCACCTAATGAAAAACTGTTTTTT.